Sequencing of this TCR beta chain was carried out in a study of blood T cell repertoires in COVID-19. Study summary: Both acute and convalescent COVID-19 samples were obtained from the United States, Italy and Spain. Sample material is recorded as cDNA or gDNA derived from T cells, B-cell-depleted T cells, or PBMCs.

As processed by the authors: Reference gene primer amplification gave nucleated cell count estimates. Measured with immunoSEQ multiplex PCR; TCRdb has only the in-frame clones, and not every one. The V and J calls and clone size are taken from that table; D and trimming were inferred from the DNA. The sample records 150,000 or so clones, roughly 90% being singletons. Germline V gene data show CDR1 as MNHNY and CDR2 as SVGAGI (reference sequence). V lost 6 bases and J 7 bases, leaving 22 bases between the germline ends. The CDR3 contains 16 residues. The chain employs TRBV6-6 and TRBJ2-1; D is possibly TRBD1 (6 bases). What was sequenced was peripheral blood. This receptor was identified in a human donor in a cohort sampled during active COVID-19. The CDR3 loop reads CASSRDGPGAGNEQFF. The CDR3 nucleotides read TGTGCCAGCAGCCGAGACGGGCCAGGGGCAGGGAATGAGCAGTTCTTC.